The clone carrying this T cell receptor beta chain was recorded a few times. What it binds is unknown. Next came a second PCR, run for about 7 to 12 cycles, which used a sample-barcoded 5' primer along with a J-beta primer mix. Each cDNA was tagged by a template-switch adaptor containing 12 random nucleotides. From the 5' RACE reads, TCRdb called clonotypes with MiXCR, one entry per CDR3 protein. The sample lists around 1,700,000 distinct CDR3 sequences, 28% occurring once. Each sample yielded at least 6.5 million isolated PBMCs. Every sample gave at least 5 micrograms of total RNA when it was extracted. This CDR3 contains 12 residues. CDR1 is LGHDT and CDR2 is YNNKEL in the germline V gene (reference sequence). V was trimmed by 3 bases and J by 4 bases, leaving 3 bases between them. The sample belongs to a study of blood T cells in healthy people across ages. Study-wide findings and caveats: Roughly linear age-related decline in beta diversity appeared, significant by age roughly 40.

The sequence was obtained from a woman in her twenties or thirties in good health. The sequenced material came from blood. This chain links TRBV3-1 with TRBJ2-2, with no clear D. CDR3 nucleotides: TGTGCCAGCAGCCATCTCACCGGGGAGCTGTTTTTT. Translated: CASSHLTGELFF.